Following are 29 T cell receptor beta chains from one sample sequenced in a study of blood T cell repertoires in COVID-19. TCRdb's copy holds only in-frame clones and misses some; the assay was immunoSEQ multiplex PCR. Of under 90,000 clones listed, about 80% are singletons. The source material was peripheral blood. The receptors shown here come from an elderly man with acute or convalescent COVID-19.

The chain uses TRBV7-3 and TRBJ1-6, with TRBD1 identical over 7 bases. CDR3 length: 14 amino acids. CDR1 and CDR2 (germline): SGHTA, FQGTGA. The J segment lost 8 bases and the V segment lost 5 bases, leaving 6 bases of the junction unmatched. The CDR3 is CASSRQGWDSPLHF. The CDR3 DNA reads as TGTGCCAGCAGCAGACAGGGTTGGGATTCACCCCTCCACTTT.

The chain carries TRBV18 and TRBJ1-2; TRBD1 aligns across 7 bases. The CDR3 loop spans 16 amino acids. The ends lost 2 bases at V and 7 bases at J; junction bases unmatched: 13. The germline CDR1 and CDR2 sequences are KGHSH and LQKENI. The CDR3 nucleotides are TGTGCCAGCTCACCAGGGGGACAGCAACTATGGGGTGGCTACACCTTC. Amino acid sequence: CASSPGGQQLWGGYTF.

The rearrangement links TRBV24-1 to TRBJ1-2; D unresolved. The CDR3 length is 15 residues. The V gene lost 4 bases and the J gene lost 5 bases, with 16 bases spanning the gap. Germline CDR1 reads KGHDR; CDR2 reads SFDVKD. CDR3 bases: TGTGCCACCAGTGACCAAGCCGGGTCACCTTATGGCTACACCTTC. It encodes CATSDQAGSPYGYTF.

V and J are TRBV6-5 and TRBJ2-7; D perhaps matches TRBD1 (6 bases). CDR3 length equals 16 residues. V was clipped by 0 bases and J by 4 bases, with 16 bases between them. The germline V gene encodes CDR1 MNHEY and CDR2 SVGAGI. CDR3 coding DNA: TGTGCCAGCAGTTACTCCTTGCAGGGGACGAGGTACGAGCAGTACTTC. Translating gives CASSYSLQGTRYEQYF.

This sequence joins TRBV6-5 and TRBJ2-1; 9 bases are a match to TRBD2. Germline V gene sequence: CDR1 MNHEY, CDR2 SVGAGI. The CDR3 covers 15 residues. Trimming cost V 6 bases and J 5 bases; bases outside gene matches: 8. CDR3 nucleotides: TGTGCCAGCAGCCTCGACCTAGCGGGGAACAATGAGCAGTTCTTC. Its protein is CASSLDLAGNNEQFF.

The rearrangement uses TRBV2 and TRBJ1-2, with 9 bases identical to TRBD1. V gave up 6 bases and J gave up 7 bases; unmatched junction bases: 9. Germline CDR1 SNHLY, CDR2 FYNNEI. This CDR3 has 14 residues. CDR3: CASRVPGTGFGYTF. CDR3 nucleotide sequence: TGTGCCAGCAGAGTTCCCGGGACAGGGTTTGGCTACACCTTC.

This chain joins TRBV28 and TRBJ1-2; 9 bases match TRBD1. Looked up from germline, CDR1 is MDHEN and CDR2 is SYDVKM. J was trimmed by 6 bases and V by 6 bases; bases with no gene match: 8. The CDR3 is made up of 14 amino acids. The CDR3 is CASSTGGGMNGYTF. CDR3 nucleotides: TGTGCCAGCAGCACAGGGGGCGGGATGAATGGCTACACCTTC.

The chain employs TRBV19 and TRBJ2-7, with a tentative D call TRBD2 (7 bases). The CDR3 is made up of 14 amino acids. The ends were cut back, 1 base at V and 2 bases at J, with 9 bases in the middle. Germline CDR1 LNHDA, CDR2 SQIVND (reference sequence). The DNA for the CDR3 is TGTGCCAGTAGTATAGGGGGGGGCACCTACGAGCAGTACTTC. Translating it yields CASSIGGGTYEQYF.

The gene calls are TRBV18 and TRBJ2-7, with 10 positions matching TRBD2. This CDR3 is built from 16 residues. Trimming cost V 8 bases and J 5 bases; bases outside gene matches: 15. The V gene's germline CDR1 is KGHSH and CDR2 LQKENI. CDR3 bases: TGTGCCAGCACCCCAATGGAGCTAGCGGGAGAAAACGAGCAGTACTTC. It specifies CASTPMELAGENEQYF.

This chain links TRBV2 with TRBJ1-1, with TRBD1 matching over 8 bases. CDR3 length: 15 residues. V was clipped by 6 bases and J by 4 bases; unmatched bases: 10. Germline V gene lookup returns CDR1 SNHLY and CDR2 FYNNEI. The DNA of the CDR3 is TGTGCCAGCAGACCCAGACAGGGGCGGCGCACTGAAGCTTTCTTT. It translates to CASRPRQGRRTEAFF.

The chain's CDR3 is CASRRQGATFREKLFF. In DNA form, the CDR3 reads TGTGCCAGCAGAAGACAGGGGGCGACTTTCCGCGAAAAACTGTTTTTT. The V and J genes are TRBV25-1 and TRBJ1-4; 10 positions match TRBD1. Per the germline V gene, CDR1 is MGHDK and CDR2 is SYGVNS. V was clipped by 6 bases and J by 8 bases; unmatched bases: 12. This CDR3 has 16 residues.

The chain employs TRBV7-2 and TRBJ2-2, with D possibly being TRBD1 (6 bases). V was shortened by 5 bases and J by 4 bases, with 14 bases between the two germline ends. CDR1 SGHTA and CDR2 FQGNSA come from the germline V gene. CDR3 length equals 15 residues. The CDR3 bases are TGTGCCAGCAGCCCCCCTGGGGGCCCCACCGGGGAGCTGTTTTTT. Translated: CASSPPGGPTGELFF.

The rearrangement links TRBV5-6 to TRBJ2-3, with TRBD2 identical over 12 bases. The germline gives CDR1 SGHDT, CDR2 YYEEEE. V gave up 4 bases and J gave up 0 bases; unmatched junction bases: 3. The CDR3 runs 16 residues. CDR3 region: CASSRLAGASTDTQYF. In DNA, the CDR3 is TGTGCCAGCAGCCGACTAGCGGGAGCGAGCACAGATACGCAGTATTTT. The whole variable domain, remainder taken from reference TRBV5-6 and TRBJ2-3, is DAGVTQSPTHLIKTRGQQVTLRCSPKSGHDTVSWYQQALGQGPQFIFQYYEEEERQRGNFPDRFSGHQFPNYSSELNVNALLLGDSALYLCASSRLAGASTDTQYFGPGTRLTVL.

The rearrangement joins TRBV11-2 to TRBJ1-6; the match to TRBD1 covers 7 bases. The germline gives CDR1 SGHAT, CDR2 FQNNGV. Trimming took 2 bases from V and 10 from J; bases not matched to a gene: 2. The CDR3 is 13 residues long. Written as DNA, the CDR3 is TGTGCCAGCAGCTTAACAGGGGACTCACCCCTCCACTTT. This encodes CASSLTGDSPLHF.

The chain recombines TRBV18 with TRBJ1-5; D possibly corresponds to TRBD1 (5 bases). V was trimmed by 6 bases and J by 0 bases, leaving 12 bases between them. Looked up from germline, CDR1 is KGHSH and CDR2 is LQKENI. The CDR3 spans 15 residues. CDR3 sequence reads: CASSAGRNSNQPQHF. The CDR3 bases are TGTGCCAGCTCGGCGGGACGGAATAGCAATCAGCCCCAGCATTTT.

The chain joins TRBV5-1 to TRBJ2-7, with 8 bases aligning to TRBD1. The V and J ends lost 4 bases and 7 bases, in that order; junction bases with no gene match: 13. Germline CDR1 reads SGHRS; CDR2 reads YFSETQ. The CDR3 sequence is 15 residues long. The CDR3 DNA sequence: TGCGCCAGCAGCCCCGGACAGGGAGGAGACGGTGAGCAGTACTTC. Translated: CASSPGQGGDGEQYF.

The chain links TRBV2 to TRBJ2-5, with TRBD2 matching over 9 bases. This CDR3 has 16 amino acids. J gave up 0 bases and V 6 bases, and 8 bases lay outside the gene matches. The germline gives CDR1 SNHLY, CDR2 FYNNEI. Here the CDR3 DNA reads TGTGCCAGCAGAGTTCCGGGACTAGCAGACCAAGAGACCCAGTACTTC. Translation: CASRVPGLADQETQYF. Full variable domain (remainder filled in from reference TRBV2 and TRBJ2-5): EPEVTQTPSHQVTQMGQEVILRCVPISNHLYFYWYRQILGQKVEFLVSFYNNEISEKSEIFDDQFSVERPDGSNFTLKIRSTKLEDSAMYFCASRVPGLADQETQYFGPGTRLLVL.

The chain joins TRBV7-9 to TRBJ2-3; D is unresolved. The CDR3 spans 13 residues. Germline CDR1 SEHNR, CDR2 FQNEAQ (reference sequence). V was trimmed by 2 bases and J by 4 bases, leaving 7 bases between them. The chain's CDR3 is CASSLYIPDTQYF. CDR3 DNA: TGTGCCAGCAGCTTATATATCCCAGATACGCAGTATTTT. Variable domain in full (rest from reference TRBV7-9 and TRBJ2-3): DTGVSQNPRHKITKRGQNVTFRCDPISEHNRLYWYRQTLGQGPEFLTYFQNEAQLEKSRLLSDRFSAERPKGSFSTLEIQRTEQGDSAMYLCASSLYIPDTQYFGPGTRLTVL.

The chain uses TRBV18 and TRBJ1-2; the match to TRBD1 covers 8 bases. The germline V gene encodes CDR1 KGHSH and CDR2 LQKENI. Trimming at V came to 0 bases and at J to 4 bases, leaving 10 bases not matched to a gene. The CDR3 is 17 residues long. The DNA for the CDR3 is TGTGCCAGCTCACCACCCGGACAGGGCCGCGGTGCCTATGGCTACACCTTC. Amino acids: CASSPPGQGRGAYGYTF.

V is TRBV14 and J is TRBJ1-2; no definite D call. Germline V CDR1 and CDR2: SGHDN, FVKESK. The V end lost 1 base, the J end lost 0 bases, and 12 bases lay between the germline ends. There are 16 residues in the CDR3. The DNA of the CDR3 is TGTGCCAGCAGCCAAGCGGGAAACATTCCTAACTATGGCTACACCTTC. This translates into CASSQAGNIPNYGYTF.

The chain links TRBV9 to TRBJ2-2; TRBD1 aligns across 9 bases. Per the germline V gene, CDR1 is SGDLS and CDR2 is YYNGEE. The CDR3 runs to 15 residues. Unmatched junction bases numbered 4, after V lost 7 bases and J lost 0 bases. CDR3 in amino acids: CASADRGTNTGELFF. The CDR3 coding sequence is TGTGCCAGCGCCGACAGGGGGACGAACACCGGGGAGCTGTTTTTT.

This clone has only a few counts. This chain joins TRBV6-5 and TRBJ2-1; weak D call: TRBD2 (6 bases). The CDR3 covers 15 residues. V lost 6 bases to trimming and J lost 8 bases, with 20 bases between them. Germline V gene data show CDR1 as MNHEY and CDR2 as SVGAGI. The CDR3 protein is CASRKTSVSQHEQFF. The CDR3 nucleotides are TGTGCCAGCAGGAAGACTAGTGTGAGCCAACATGAGCAGTTCTTC.

The chain employs TRBV7-2 and TRBJ1-5; TRBD1 matches at 8 bases. Trimming cost V 5 bases and J 1 base; bases outside gene matches: 4. Germline V lookup: CDR1 SGHTA, CDR2 FQGNSA. This CDR3 has 15 amino acids. The CDR3 bases are TGTGCCAGCAGCGACGGACAGGGCAGCAATCAGCCCCAGCATTTT. It codes for CASSDGQGSNQPQHF.

This sequence joins TRBV4-3 and TRBJ2-1; D is uncertain. This CDR3 region has 13 residues. The V end was cut by 2 bases, the J end by 9 bases, with 11 bases between. Germline CDR1 and CDR2: LGHNA and YSLEER. As DNA, the CDR3 is TGCGCCAGCAGCCAATCCGCCGTCGGTGAGCAGTTCTTC. It translates to CASSQSAVGEQFF.

The V gene is TRBV11-2, the J gene TRBJ2-7; 7 bases are shared with TRBD1. Germline V gives CDR1 SGHAT, CDR2 FQNNGV. The CDR3 is made up of 14 amino acids. The junction had 9 bases not matched to a gene; V was cut back by 6 bases and J by 4 bases. The CDR3 nucleotides are TGTGCCAGCAGGCAAACAGGGGCTCTGTACGAGCAGTACTTC. It yields the protein CASRQTGALYEQYF.

The V gene is TRBV7-8, the J gene TRBJ2-1, with TRBD2 matching over 11 bases. The junction had 12 bases not matched to a gene; V was cut back by 3 bases and J by 8 bases. Germline CDR1 reads SGHVS; CDR2 reads FQNEAQ. The CDR3 is 17 amino acids. The CDR3 region has the DNA TGTGCCAGCAGCTTCGCCCGACTAGCGGGGTATTGGGATGAGCAGTTCTTC. Amino acid sequence: CASSFARLAGYWDEQFF.

This clone has just one count. This chain connects TRBV4-3 to TRBJ1-4, with TRBD1 identical over 7 bases. Germline V gene sequence: CDR1 LGHNA, CDR2 YSLEER. Trimming removed 2 bases from V and 6 bases from J; junction bases left unmatched: 6. The CDR3 contains 15 residues. CDR3 bases: TGCGCCAGCAGCCAACTCGGGACAGTAGATGAAAAACTGTTTTTT. It is translated as CASSQLGTVDEKLFF.

This clone was found a few times. J is TRBJ2-1 and V is TRBV6-5; D is unresolved. CDR1 is MNHEY and CDR2 is SVGAGI in the germline V gene. The CDR3 has 14 amino acids. Trimming cost V 6 bases and J 4 bases, with 13 bases left between them. The CDR3 spells CASRRREGYNEQFF. The CDR3 region has the DNA TGTGCCAGCAGGCGGCGAGAAGGATACAATGAGCAGTTCTTC.

The J gene is TRBJ1-2, the V gene TRBV12-3 or TRBV12-4; D remains ambiguous. V lost 6 bases, J lost 0 bases, and 5 bases lay in between. The CDR3 spans 12 residues. The CDR3 sequence: CASSPTNYGYTF. The CDR3 DNA reads as TGTGCCAGCAGCCCCACTAACTATGGCTACACCTTC.